Following are 20 T cell receptor beta chains from one sample sequenced in a study of blood T cell repertoires in COVID-19. Clones were sequenced by immunoSEQ multiplex PCR, and TCRdb holds only the in-frame ones, with some missing. The sample yields about 200,000 clones, about 84% seen once. Sequencing was carried out using PBMCs or T cells enriched from blood (not recorded which). The receptors stem from a man in his forties with acute COVID-19.

This clone was counted once. V and J are TRBV5-4 and TRBJ2-2, with D perhaps TRBD2 (5 bases). The CDR3 totals 16 residues. Germline lookup yields CDR1 SGHNT and CDR2 YYREEE (reference sequence). Trimming took 4 bases from V and 0 from J, leaving 13 bases between them. CDR3 amino acids: CASSGSGPANTGELFF. In nucleotides, the CDR3 is TGTGCCAGCAGCGGGAGCGGCCCCGCGAACACCGGGGAGCTGTTTTTT.

This chain uses TRBV24-1 with TRBJ2-7; a possible D gene is TRBD1 (6 bases). The CDR3 loop spans 12 amino acids. The V end lost 12 bases, the J end lost 0 bases, and 11 bases lay between the germline ends. From germline, CDR1 is KGHDR and CDR2 SFDVKD. The CDR3 protein is CAPGENSYEQYF. DNA for the CDR3: TGTGCCCCAGGGGAGAACTCCTACGAGCAGTACTTC.

This sequence joins TRBV7-9 and TRBJ2-1, with D perhaps TRBD2 (6 bases). The CDR3 length is 12 residues. CDR1 is SEHNR, CDR2 FQNEAQ, per germline (reference sequence). V lost 5 bases and J lost 9, with 11 bases in between. In DNA form, the CDR3 reads TGTGCCAGCAGCCCGGGAGCACGTGAGCAGTTCTTC. Its translation: CASSPGAREQFF.

The chain uses TRBV16 and TRBJ1-2; D unresolved. The CDR3 consists of 15 residues. V shed 0 bases and J shed 4 bases, with 12 bases lying between them. From germline, CDR1 is KGHSY and CDR2 FQNENV. In DNA form, the CDR3 reads TGTGCCAGCAGCCAATCGCAGCGGGGAAGCTATGGCTACACCTTC. As protein: CASSQSQRGSYGYTF.

The chain carries TRBV7-8 and TRBJ2-7; 7 bases align to TRBD2. The V and J ends lost 5 bases and 0 bases, in that order; junction bases with no gene match: 10. The CDR3 is 16 residues long. Per germline, CDR1 SGHVS and CDR2 FQNEAQ. The CDR3 DNA is TGTGCCAGCAGCCGAAGGGACCGGGACTACTCCTACGAGCAGTACTTC. Amino acids: CASSRRDRDYSYEQYF. Drawing the rest from reference TRBV7-8 and TRBJ2-7, the complete variable domain is GAGVSQSPRYKVAKRGQDVALRCDPISGHVSLFWYQQALGQGPEFLTYFQNEAQLDKSGLPSDRFFAERPEGSVSTLKIQRTQQEDSAVYLCASSRRDRDYSYEQYFGPGTRLTVT.

The V gene is TRBV2, the J gene TRBJ2-1; TRBD2 might be the D (6 bases). The germline V and J ends were trimmed by 3 bases and 3 bases, with 9 bases remaining between them. The germline gives CDR1 SNHLY, CDR2 FYNNEI. The CDR3 is 14 amino acids. CDR3 in amino acids: CASSDRTNYNEQFF. The CDR3 DNA follows: TGTGCCAGCAGTGACCGGACTAACTACAATGAGCAGTTCTTC. The complete variable domain, with remaining parts taken from reference TRBV2 and TRBJ2-1, reads EPEVTQTPSHQVTQMGQEVILRCVPISNHLYFYWYRQILGQKVEFLVSFYNNEISEKSEIFDDQFSVERPDGSNFTLKIRSTKLEDSAMYFCASSDRTNYNEQFFGPGTRLTVL.

This chain links TRBV9 with TRBJ1-3; D is perhaps TRBD1 (5 bases). The CDR3 runs to 17 residues. Germline V gene sequence: CDR1 SGDLS, CDR2 YYNGEE. V shed 0 bases and J shed 0 bases, with 13 bases lying between them. CDR3 sequence reads: CASSVAGGARSGNTIYF. Written as DNA, the CDR3 is TGTGCCAGCAGCGTAGCCGGCGGGGCTCGCTCTGGAAACACCATATATTTT.

The chain is built from TRBV5-1 and TRBJ1-4; weak D call: TRBD1 (6 bases). The CDR3 sequence is 16 residues long. Germline V lookup: CDR1 SGHRS, CDR2 YFSETQ. The germline V and J ends were trimmed by 4 bases and 3 bases, with 16 bases remaining between them. CDR3 protein: CASSISFRGSNEKLFF. CDR3 nucleotides: TGCGCCAGCAGCATCTCCTTTAGGGGGTCTAATGAAAAACTGTTTTTT.

This clone was seen a single time. The chain uses TRBV28 and TRBJ1-2; no clear D gene. The CDR3 runs 11 residues. Trimming took off 4 bases at V and 11 bases at J, with 11 bases between the two ends. Looked up from germline, CDR1 is MDHEN and CDR2 is SYDVKM. The CDR3: CASSSPQAYTF. The CDR3 DNA is TGTGCCAGCAGTTCACCCCAAGCTTACACCTTC.

The V and J genes are TRBV5-4 and TRBJ1-4; 9 bases fit TRBD1. Germline lookup yields CDR1 SGHNT and CDR2 YYREEE (reference sequence). The CDR3 sequence is 16 residues long. V dropped 4 bases and J dropped 8; count of bases not matched to a gene: 12. This CDR3 reads CASSRNTGGAREKLFF. Written as DNA, the CDR3 is TGTGCCAGCAGCCGAAACACAGGGGGCGCGAGAGAAAAACTGTTTTTT.

The rearrangement links TRBV7-9 to TRBJ1-1, with D possibly being TRBD1 (6 bases). The CDR3 covers 12 residues. Germline V gene lookup returns CDR1 SEHNR and CDR2 FQNEAQ (reference sequence). The V end was cut by 3 bases, the J end by 7 bases, with 9 bases between. This CDR3 is CASSLGTFEAFF. The DNA for the CDR3 is TGTGCCAGCAGCTTGGGGACATTTGAAGCTTTCTTT.

The V and J genes are TRBV4-3 and TRBJ2-2; possible D gene TRBD2, 8 bases. Germline loops: CDR1 LGHNA, CDR2 YSLEER. V was cut by 4 bases and J by 2 bases, with 20 bases left in between. The CDR3 length is 18 residues. The CDR3: CASSPKPGGDSNTGELFF. CDR3 coding DNA: TGCGCCAGCAGCCCAAAGCCCGGGGGGGACAGCAACACCGGGGAGCTGTTTTTT.

Ten or more counts support this clone. The chain is built from TRBV5-4 and TRBJ2-5; TRBD1 is a possible D gene (5 bases). The length of the CDR3 is 16 residues. Trimming cost V 0 bases and J 1 base, with 13 bases left between them. Germline-derived CDR1 and CDR2 are SGHNT and YYREEE (reference sequence). This CDR3 reads CASSLAAGHSQETQYF. CDR3 DNA sequence: TGTGCCAGCAGCTTGGCGGCAGGGCATTCCCAAGAGACCCAGTACTTC. Full variable domain (missing parts from reference TRBV5-4 and TRBJ2-5): ETGVTQSPTHLIKTRGQQVTLRCSSQSGHNTVSWYQQALGQGPQFIFQYYREEENGRGNFPPRFSGLQFPNYSSELNVNALELDDSALYLCASSLAAGHSQETQYFGPGTRLLVL.

The count of this clone is one. This chain links TRBV19 with TRBJ1-2; a possible D gene is TRBD1 (5 bases). Germline V gives CDR1 LNHDA, CDR2 SQIVND (reference sequence). Trimming took 6 bases from V and 8 from J, leaving 19 bases between them. This CDR3 contains 14 residues. Written as DNA, the CDR3 is TGTGCCAGTAGGGGGCAGGCCCTTTCGGAAGGCTACACCTTC. This codes for CASRGQALSEGYTF.

The chain couples TRBV19 to TRBJ2-1; 8 nucleotides match TRBD2. Looked up from germline, CDR1 is LNHDA and CDR2 is SQIVND (reference sequence). The CDR3 runs 14 residues. The ends lost 6 bases at V and 6 bases at J; junction bases unmatched: 7. The CDR3 DNA reads as TGTGCCAGTAGGACACCGACTAGCGTCAATGAGCAGTTCTTC. This gives the protein CASRTPTSVNEQFF.

The rearrangement uses TRBV15 and TRBJ2-7; D is perhaps TRBD2 (5 bases). CDR3 length equals 14 residues. The V and J ends lost 0 bases and 8 bases respectively, with 14 bases between them. In germline, CDR1 is LNHNV, CDR2 YYDKDF (reference sequence). The CDR3 DNA follows: TGTGCCACCAGCAGAGACCCTAGTCGGGGAAAGCAGTACTTC. Translation gives CATSRDPSRGKQYF.

The rearrangement uses TRBV11-1 and TRBJ2-7, with 11 bases fitting TRBD2. V shed 2 bases and J 6 bases; nucleotides not matched to a gene: 9. There are 16 residues in the CDR3. Per germline, CDR1 SGHAT and CDR2 FQDESV (reference sequence). The chain's CDR3 is CASSLPLAGGTSEQYF. The DNA for the CDR3 is TGTGCCAGCAGCTTACCCCTAGCGGGAGGAACGTCCGAGCAGTACTTC.

The chain links TRBV6-1 to TRBJ2-7; the match to TRBD2 covers 7 bases. Germline V lookup: CDR1 MNHNS, CDR2 SASEGT. This CDR3 has 14 amino acids. V shed 1 base, J shed 4 bases, and the junction held 4 bases outside the gene matches. CDR3 amino acids: CASSEERGGYEQYF. The CDR3 DNA reads TGTGCCAGCAGTGAAGAGCGGGGTGGATACGAGCAGTACTTC.

Comments on this clone: The junction differs from germline at one of its ends, possibly a read error. The V and J genes are TRBV5-4 and TRBJ2-1; a weak D match, TRBD1 (5 bases). Germline V gene lookup returns CDR1 SGHNT and CDR2 YYREEE (reference sequence). The CDR3 extends over 15 amino acids. CDR3 in amino acids: CASSLGLVSNNEQFF. In DNA form, the CDR3 reads TGTGCCAGCAGCCTGGGGCTAGTCTCCAACAATGAGCAGTTCTTC. The complete variable domain, with remaining parts taken from reference TRBV5-4 and TRBJ2-1, reads ETGVTQSPTHLIKTRGQQVTLRCSSQSGHNTVSWYQQALGQGPQFIFQYYREEENGRGNFPPRFSGLQFPNYSSELNVNALELDDSALYLCASSLGLVSNNEQFFGPGTRLTVL.

V and J are TRBV7-2 and TRBJ2-5, with D unclear. Trimming shortened V by 2 bases and J by 4 bases, and 14 bases separated the two germline ends. This CDR3 comprises 15 residues. Per the germline V gene, CDR1 is SGHTA and CDR2 is FQGNSA. CDR3 amino acids: CASSLTVRWAETQYF. As DNA, the CDR3 is TGTGCCAGCAGCTTAACAGTCAGGTGGGCAGAGACCCAGTACTTC. Combining the CDR3 with reference TRBV7-2 and TRBJ2-5 gives the whole variable domain GAGVSQSPSNKVTEKGKDVELRCDPISGHTALYWYRQSLGQGLEFLIYFQGNSAPDKSGLPSDRFSAERTGGSVSTLTIQRTQQEDSAVYLCASSLTVRWAETQYFGPGTRLLVL.